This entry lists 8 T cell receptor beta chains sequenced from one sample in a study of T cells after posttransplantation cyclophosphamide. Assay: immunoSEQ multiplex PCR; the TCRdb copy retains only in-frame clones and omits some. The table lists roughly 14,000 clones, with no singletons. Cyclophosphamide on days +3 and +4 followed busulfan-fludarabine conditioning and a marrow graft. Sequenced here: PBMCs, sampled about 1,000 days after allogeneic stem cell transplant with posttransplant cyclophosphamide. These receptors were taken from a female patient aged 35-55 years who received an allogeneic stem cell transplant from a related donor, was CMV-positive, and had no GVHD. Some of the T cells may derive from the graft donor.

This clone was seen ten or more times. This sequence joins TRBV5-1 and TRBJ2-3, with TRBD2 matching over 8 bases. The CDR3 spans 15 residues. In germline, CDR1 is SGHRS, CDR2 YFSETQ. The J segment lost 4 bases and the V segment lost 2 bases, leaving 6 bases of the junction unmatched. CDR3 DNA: TGCGCCAGCAGCTTTACTAGCGGCGCCCCAGATACGCAGTATTTT. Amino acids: CASSFTSGAPDTQYF.

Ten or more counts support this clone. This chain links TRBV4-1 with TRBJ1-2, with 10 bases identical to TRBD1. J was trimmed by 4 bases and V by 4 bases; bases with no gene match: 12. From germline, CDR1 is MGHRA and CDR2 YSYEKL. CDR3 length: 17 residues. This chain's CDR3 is CASSLRGGDRGSYGYTF. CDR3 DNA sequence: TGCGCCAGCAGCCTCCGGGGGGGGGACAGGGGATCCTATGGCTACACCTTC.

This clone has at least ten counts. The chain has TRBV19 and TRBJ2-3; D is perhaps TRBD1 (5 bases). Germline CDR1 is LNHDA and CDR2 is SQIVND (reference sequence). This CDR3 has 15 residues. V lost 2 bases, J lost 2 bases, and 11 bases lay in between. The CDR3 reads CASSIRKGYTDTQYF. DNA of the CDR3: TGTGCCAGTAGTATACGTAAGGGGTACACAGATACGCAGTATTTT.

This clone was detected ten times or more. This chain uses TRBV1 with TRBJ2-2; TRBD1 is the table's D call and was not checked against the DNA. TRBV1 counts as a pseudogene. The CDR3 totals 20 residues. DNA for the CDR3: TGCACCAGCAGCCAAGGAGGGGGAGACAGGGGATCGAGGAACACCGGGGAGCTGTTTTTT. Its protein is CTSSQGGGDRGSRNTGELFF.

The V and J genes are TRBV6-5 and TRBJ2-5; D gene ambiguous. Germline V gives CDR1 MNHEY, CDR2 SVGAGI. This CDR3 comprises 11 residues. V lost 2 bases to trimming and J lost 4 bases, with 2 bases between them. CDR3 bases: TGTGCCAGCAGTTACCGAGAGACCCAGTACTTC. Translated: CASSYRETQYF.

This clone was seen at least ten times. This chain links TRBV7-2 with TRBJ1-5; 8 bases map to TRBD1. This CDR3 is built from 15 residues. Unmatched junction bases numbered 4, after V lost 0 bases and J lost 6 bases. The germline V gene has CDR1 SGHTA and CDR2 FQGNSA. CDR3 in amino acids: CASSLANRGGQPQHF. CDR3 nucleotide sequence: TGTGCCAGCAGCTTAGCAAACAGGGGGGGTCAGCCCCAGCATTTT.

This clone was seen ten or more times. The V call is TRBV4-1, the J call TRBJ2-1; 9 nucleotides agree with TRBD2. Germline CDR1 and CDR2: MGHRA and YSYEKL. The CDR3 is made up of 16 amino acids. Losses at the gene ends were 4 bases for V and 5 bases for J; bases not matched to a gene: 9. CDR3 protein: CASSLQGLALNNEQFF. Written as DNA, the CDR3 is TGCGCCAGCAGCCTCCAAGGACTAGCGCTCAACAATGAGCAGTTCTTC.

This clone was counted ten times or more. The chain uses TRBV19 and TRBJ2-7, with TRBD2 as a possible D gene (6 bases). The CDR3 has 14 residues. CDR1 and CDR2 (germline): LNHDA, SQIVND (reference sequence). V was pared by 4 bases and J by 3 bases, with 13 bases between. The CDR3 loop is CASSNNPGGYEQYF. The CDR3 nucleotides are TGTGCCAGTAGTAACAACCCCGGGGGCTACGAGCAGTACTTC.